This TCR beta chain was profiled in a study of T cell responses to AZD1222 COVID-19 vaccine. To note about this clone: Its antigen remains unknown.

Measured with immunoSEQ multiplex PCR; TCRdb has only the in-frame clones, and not every one. The sample shows more than 75,000 clones, 80% to 90% of them seen only once. Whole-study results and caveats: As reported, nearly half of all spike-specific TCRs target variant regions that are unmutated. Most donors were white British, females outnumbered males, and clonal diversity was possibly underestimated. At 160-218 and 743-854, vaccine-associated CD4 TCRs were dominant, and they spanned spike. Of the AZD1222 recipients, only five or six were seropositive at baseline.

The sequence was collected from an adult who received the AZD1222 COVID-19 vaccine. Specimen: peripheral blood, collected 28 days after the second AZD1222 dose.

The CDR3 coding sequence is TGTGCCAGCAGCCGAGGGACTAGCGGGGGCTCCTACAATGAGCAGTTCTTC. This gives the protein CASSRGTSGGSYNEQFF. This sequence joins TRBV4-2 and TRBJ2-1; TRBD2 matches at 14 bases. The CDR3 consists of 17 residues. The germline V gene encodes CDR1 LGHNA and CDR2 YNFKEQ. The J segment lost 0 bases and the V segment lost 4 bases, leaving 2 bases of the junction unmatched.